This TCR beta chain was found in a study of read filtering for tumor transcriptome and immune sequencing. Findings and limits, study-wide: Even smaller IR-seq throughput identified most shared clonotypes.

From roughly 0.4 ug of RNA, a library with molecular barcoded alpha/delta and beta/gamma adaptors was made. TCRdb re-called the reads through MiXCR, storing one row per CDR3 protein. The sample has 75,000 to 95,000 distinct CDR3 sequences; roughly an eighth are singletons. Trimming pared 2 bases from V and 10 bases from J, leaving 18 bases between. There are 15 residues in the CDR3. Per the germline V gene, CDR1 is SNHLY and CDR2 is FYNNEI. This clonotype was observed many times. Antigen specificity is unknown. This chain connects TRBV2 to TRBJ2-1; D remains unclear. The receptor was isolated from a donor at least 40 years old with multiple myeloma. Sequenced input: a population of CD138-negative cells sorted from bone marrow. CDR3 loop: CASSEQGLEAREQFF. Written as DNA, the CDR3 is TGTGCCAGCAGTGAACAAGGCCTAGAGGCGAGGGAGCAGTTCTTC.